These T cell receptor beta chains were read from a single sample in a study of OX40 agonist ivuxolimab in advanced cancers. Assay used: immunoSEQ multiplex PCR; TCRdb lists only in-frame clones, some missing. The data hold roughly 50,000 clones, with roughly 80% observed a single time. The sequencing here drew on CD4+ or CD8+ T cells sorted from blood, taken in a trial of the OX40 agonist ivuxolimab. The receptors originated from an adult with an advanced solid tumor such as melanoma, head and neck, liver or kidney cancer. The CDR3 runs from the conserved cysteine through the conserved F or W. The order of the fields is clone size, D gene, J gene, V gene, CDR3 DNA, CDR3 protein. D genes are given only for firm matches. The size of a clone is reported for some rows only, either as once, few or many, or as a class for expanded clones.

abundance: NA; d_gene: NA; j_gene: TRBJ2-7; v_gene: TRBV10-3; CDR3nt: TGTGCCATCAGCAGCCAAGGGCGTAAGTACTTC; CDR3aa: CAISSQGRKYF
abundance: NA; d_gene: NA; j_gene: TRBJ1-2; v_gene: TRBV18; CDR3nt: TGTGCCAGCTCACCATCGGGACATACTAACTATGGCTACACCTTC; CDR3aa: CASSPSGHTNYGYTF
abundance: NA; d_gene: NA; j_gene: TRBJ2-3; v_gene: TRBV19; CDR3nt: TGTGCCAGTAGTATACAGGGTGGTTGGGACACAGATACGCAGTATTTT; CDR3aa: CASSIQGGWDTDTQYF
abundance: NA; d_gene: NA; j_gene: TRBJ1-1; v_gene: TRBV11-2; CDR3nt: TGTGCCAGCAGCGAAAACAGGGACACTGAAGCTTTCTTT; CDR3aa: CASSENRDTEAFF
abundance: NA; d_gene: NA; j_gene: TRBJ1-1; v_gene: TRBV14; CDR3nt: TGTGCCAGCAGCCAGTACAGGACCCACGACACTGAAGCTTTCTTT; CDR3aa: CASSQYRTHDTEAFF
abundance: NA; d_gene: NA; j_gene: TRBJ1-2; v_gene: TRBV5-1; CDR3nt: TGCGCCAACAGCCGGACTCAGGATGGCTACACCTTC; CDR3aa: CANSRTQDGYTF
abundance: NA; d_gene: NA; j_gene: TRBJ1-2; v_gene: TRBV5-8; CDR3nt: TGTGCCAGCAGTATTGAGTGGGACTTGGGCGGCTACACCTTC; CDR3aa: CASSIEWDLGGYTF
abundance: NA; d_gene: NA; j_gene: TRBJ1-1; v_gene: TRBV5-1; CDR3nt: TGCGCCAGCAGCCCGGACTCCAGGGTGGGTAAGGCTGAAGCTTTCTTT; CDR3aa: CASSPDSRVGKAEAFF
abundance: NA; d_gene: NA; j_gene: TRBJ1-3; v_gene: TRBV19; CDR3nt: TGTGCCAGTAGCCCCAGCTTCTCTGGAAACACCATATATTTT; CDR3aa: CASSPSFSGNTIYF
abundance: few; d_gene: NA; j_gene: TRBJ2-7; v_gene: TRBV19; CDR3nt: TGTGCCAGTAGTATAGTCTTTAGGGTGGAGGATCCCTACGAGCAGTACTTC; CDR3aa: CASSIVFRVEDPYEQYF
abundance: NA; d_gene: NA; j_gene: TRBJ2-2; v_gene: TRBV28; CDR3nt: TGTGCCAGCAGCCTACGTGTAGGGGAGCTGTTTTTT; CDR3aa: CASSLRVGELFF
abundance: NA; d_gene: TRBD1; j_gene: TRBJ2-7; v_gene: TRBV16; CDR3nt: TGTGCCAGCAGCGATCGACCGGGACAGGGAGGCGAGCAGTACTTC; CDR3aa: CASSDRPGQGGEQYF
abundance: NA; d_gene: NA; j_gene: TRBJ2-3; v_gene: TRBV10-2; CDR3nt: TGCGCCAGCAGAGGCGGAGATACGCAGTATTTT; CDR3aa: CASRGGDTQYF
abundance: NA; d_gene: TRBD2; j_gene: TRBJ2-3; v_gene: TRBV27; CDR3nt: TGTGCCAGCAGCTCGGGACTAGCGGGAGGATTGGATACGCAGTATTTT; CDR3aa: CASSSGLAGGLDTQYF
abundance: NA; d_gene: TRBD1; j_gene: TRBJ2-7; v_gene: TRBV29-1; CDR3nt: TGCAGCGTGATACAGGGGGCGGGGTACGAGCAGTACTTC; CDR3aa: CSVIQGAGYEQYF
abundance: NA; d_gene: NA; j_gene: TRBJ2-7; v_gene: TRBV2; CDR3nt: TGTGCCAGCAGTCGGCCTAAGGGCGCACATGGGGAGCAGTACTTC; CDR3aa: CASSRPKGAHGEQYF
abundance: NA; d_gene: NA; j_gene: TRBJ1-2; v_gene: TRBV29-1; CDR3nt: TGCAGCGCCCACTCGGGGTACGAATGGGCTAACTATGGCTACACCTTC; CDR3aa: CSAHSGYEWANYGYTF
abundance: NA; d_gene: NA; j_gene: TRBJ1-1; v_gene: TRBV5-4; CDR3nt: TGTGCCAGCAGCCGGACAAACATGAACACTGAAGCTTTCTTT; CDR3aa: CASSRTNMNTEAFF
abundance: NA; d_gene: TRBD1; j_gene: TRBJ2-5; v_gene: TRBV2; CDR3nt: TGTGCCAGCAGTTTTTACAGGGGGCAAGAGACCCAGTACTTC; CDR3aa: CASSFYRGQETQYF
abundance: NA; d_gene: TRBD2; j_gene: TRBJ2-2; v_gene: TRBV19; CDR3nt: TGTGCCAGTACGAGAGCTAGCGGGTATAAATCGAACACCGGGGAGCTGTTTTTT; CDR3aa: CASTRASGYKSNTGELFF
abundance: NA; d_gene: NA; j_gene: TRBJ2-3; v_gene: TRBV6-5; CDR3nt: TGTGCCAGCAGGACAAGTCGGGGGGCCGGGGATACGCAGTATTTT; CDR3aa: CASRTSRGAGDTQYF
abundance: NA; d_gene: NA; j_gene: TRBJ1-1; v_gene: TRBV27; CDR3nt: TGTGCCAGCAGTTCCACTCGACAGGACCCTGAAGCTTTCTTT; CDR3aa: CASSSTRQDPEAFF
abundance: once; d_gene: TRBD2; j_gene: TRBJ2-1; v_gene: TRBV11-2; CDR3nt: TGTGCCAGCAGCTTACAACAGAAAGCGGGAGCTACCTATTACAATGAGCAGTTCTTC; CDR3aa: CASSLQQKAGATYYNEQFF
abundance: NA; d_gene: TRBD1; j_gene: TRBJ2-2; v_gene: TRBV2; CDR3nt: TGTGCCAGCAGTGTACAGGGGGCGGGCACCGGGGAGCTGTTTTTT; CDR3aa: CASSVQGAGTGELFF
abundance: NA; d_gene: NA; j_gene: TRBJ2-7; v_gene: TRBV5-1; CDR3nt: TGCGCCAGCAGCTCCAAGGGTTACGAGCAGTACTTC; CDR3aa: CASSSKGYEQYF
abundance: NA; d_gene: TRBD1; j_gene: TRBJ2-1; v_gene: TRBV19; CDR3nt: TGTGCCAGTAGTATGGGACAGACTGACAATGAGCAGTTCTTC; CDR3aa: CASSMGQTDNEQFF
abundance: few; d_gene: TRBD2; j_gene: TRBJ2-3; v_gene: TRBV9; CDR3nt: TGTGCCAGCAGCCCTGGGACTAGCGGGAATAGCGGTGATACGCAGTATTTT; CDR3aa: CASSPGTSGNSGDTQYF
abundance: NA; d_gene: TRBD2; j_gene: TRBJ2-7; v_gene: TRBV18; CDR3nt: TGTGCCAGCTCACCACCAGGGATGGCGGCGGGAGTCCACGAGCAGTACTTC; CDR3aa: CASSPPGMAAGVHEQYF
abundance: NA; d_gene: TRBD2; j_gene: TRBJ2-2; v_gene: TRBV4-1; CDR3nt: TGCGCCAGCAGCCAAGACTCCAATGGGAGGGTCGGGGAGCTGTTTTTT; CDR3aa: CASSQDSNGRVGELFF
abundance: NA; d_gene: NA; j_gene: TRBJ2-4; v_gene: TRBV5-8; CDR3nt: TGTGCCAGCAGCTTGGCCTCAGCGGTGAACAACATTCAGTACTTC; CDR3aa: CASSLASAVNNIQYF
abundance: NA; d_gene: TRBD1; j_gene: TRBJ1-3; v_gene: TRBV4-1; CDR3nt: TGCGCCAGCAGCCGAGAGGGACAGGGGTTATCTCTCTCTGGAAACACCATATATTTT; CDR3aa: CASSREGQGLSLSGNTIYF
abundance: NA; d_gene: TRBD2; j_gene: TRBJ2-7; v_gene: TRBV5-4; CDR3nt: TGTGCCAGCAGCATCCAGCGGGAGAACGAGCAGTACTTC; CDR3aa: CASSIQRENEQYF
abundance: NA; d_gene: TRBD1; j_gene: TRBJ1-2; v_gene: TRBV5-1; CDR3nt: TGCGCCAGCAGCCAAGAGACAGGGGGAGTTGGCGGCTACACCTTC; CDR3aa: CASSQETGGVGGYTF
abundance: NA; d_gene: NA; j_gene: TRBJ2-2; v_gene: TRBV11-3; CDR3nt: TGTGCCAGCAGCTTAGGACTCACTAAGGCGGGCACCGGGGAGCTGTTTTTT; CDR3aa: CASSLGLTKAGTGELFF
abundance: NA; d_gene: NA; j_gene: TRBJ2-7; v_gene: TRBV5-1; CDR3nt: TGCGCCAGCAGCGCCAGGGCCCCCTACGAGCAGTACTTC; CDR3aa: CASSARAPYEQYF
abundance: NA; d_gene: NA; j_gene: TRBJ2-2; v_gene: TRBV2; CDR3nt: TGTGCCAGCAGTCAACGTGGGGACGGGGAGCTGTTTTTT; CDR3aa: CASSQRGDGELFF
abundance: once; d_gene: NA; j_gene: TRBJ2-1; v_gene: TRBV6-6; CDR3nt: TGTGCCAGCAGACCCCGGGGTAGCGATGAGCAGTTCTTC; CDR3aa: CASRPRGSDEQFF
abundance: NA; d_gene: NA; j_gene: TRBJ1-1; v_gene: TRBV27; CDR3nt: TGTGCCAGCAGCCCCGGGCCCTACACTGAAGCTTTCTTT; CDR3aa: CASSPGPYTEAFF
abundance: NA; d_gene: TRBD1; j_gene: TRBJ1-4; v_gene: TRBV29-1; CDR3nt: TGCAGCGCTCAACCGGGACAGGGAGCGGGAAAACTGTTTTTT; CDR3aa: CSAQPGQGAGKLFF
abundance: NA; d_gene: NA; j_gene: TRBJ1-1; v_gene: TRBV2; CDR3nt: TGTGCCAGCAGTGTTCCCCAGGGCAGAGGCACTGAAGCTTTCTTT; CDR3aa: CASSVPQGRGTEAFF
abundance: NA; d_gene: NA; j_gene: TRBJ1-3; v_gene: TRBV2; CDR3nt: TGTGCCAGCAGTGAAGCGTGGGGAAGTAGCGGAAACACCATATATTTT; CDR3aa: CASSEAWGSSGNTIYF
abundance: once; d_gene: TRBD1; j_gene: TRBJ1-1; v_gene: TRBV5-6; CDR3nt: TGTGCCAGCACTCCCTCGGGGGACAGCCTTCTACCGGGGGCTTTCTTT; CDR3aa: CASTPSGDSLLPGAFF
abundance: NA; d_gene: NA; j_gene: TRBJ1-1; v_gene: TRBV5-4; CDR3nt: TGTGCCAGCAGCTTGGCAGGGGCTCGGAACACTGAAGCTTTCTTT; CDR3aa: CASSLAGARNTEAFF
abundance: NA; d_gene: TRBD1; j_gene: TRBJ1-1; v_gene: TRBV7-2; CDR3nt: TGTGCCAGCAGCCCCAGACCGGGACAGGGGGCAACTTTCTTT; CDR3aa: CASSPRPGQGATFF
abundance: NA; d_gene: NA; j_gene: TRBJ1-2; v_gene: TRBV6-6; CDR3nt: TGTGCCAGCAGCCGGGGGAGAAACTATGGCTACACCTTC; CDR3aa: CASSRGRNYGYTF
abundance: NA; d_gene: TRBD2; j_gene: TRBJ2-2; v_gene: TRBV6-5; CDR3nt: TGTGCCAGCAAACGGGGGGGGAACACCGGGGAGCTGTTTTTT; CDR3aa: CASKRGGNTGELFF